This T cell receptor (beta chain) was profiled in a study of graft-versus-host responses after intestinal transplantation. In the study overall: Recipients had transplants, and these were multivisceral, liver-intestinal, or isolated intestinal. Anti-thymocyte globulin was used for induction in all recipients, who then took tacrolimus and steroids for approximately 3 years. Findings and caveats of the study: Recipient marrow held GvH clones, some first seen in ileum or blood. Peak circulating GvH clone levels tracked with early post-transplant HvG declines.

As concerns this clone: Its matching antigen is unknown.

The V segment lost 2 bases and the J segment 5 bases; nucleotides outside the gene matches: 9. This CDR3 has 17 residues. The germline V gene has CDR1 KGHSH and CDR2 LQKENI. Sequencing was performed with immunoSEQ multiplex PCR; in TCRdb, only in-frame clones are kept and a portion is missing. The table has about 110,000 clones, about 87% seen once. The rearrangement joins TRBV18 to TRBJ2-5, with 12 bases aligning to TRBD2. Specimen: unstimulated CD4+ T cells sorted from spleen or lymph node cells, collected before transplant. This TCR derives from a human donor who was the organ donor for an intestinal transplant. The CDR3 DNA reads TGTGCCAGCTCACCAAGGTTAACTAGCGGGAGGCGGGAGACCCAGTACTTC. This encodes CASSPRLTSGRRETQYF. Full variable domain (missing parts from reference TRBV18 and TRBJ2-5): NAGVMQNPRHLVRRRGQEARLRCSPMKGHSHVYWYRQLPEEGLKFMVYLQKENIIDESGMPKERFSAEFPKEGPSILRIQQVVRGDSAAYFCASSPRLTSGRRETQYFGPGTRLLVL.